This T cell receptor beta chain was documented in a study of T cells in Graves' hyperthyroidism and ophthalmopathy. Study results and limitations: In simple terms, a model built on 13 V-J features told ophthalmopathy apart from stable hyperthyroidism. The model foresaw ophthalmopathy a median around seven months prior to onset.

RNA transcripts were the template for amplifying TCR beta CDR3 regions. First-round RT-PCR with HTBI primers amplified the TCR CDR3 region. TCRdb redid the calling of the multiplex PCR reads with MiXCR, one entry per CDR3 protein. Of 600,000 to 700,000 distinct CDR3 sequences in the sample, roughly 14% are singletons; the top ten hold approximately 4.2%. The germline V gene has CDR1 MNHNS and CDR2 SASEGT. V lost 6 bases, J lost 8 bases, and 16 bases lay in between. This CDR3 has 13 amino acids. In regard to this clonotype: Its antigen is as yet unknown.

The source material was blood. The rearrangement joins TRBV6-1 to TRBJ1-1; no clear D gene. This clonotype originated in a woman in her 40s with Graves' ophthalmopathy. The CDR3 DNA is TGTGCCAGCAGCCAAGGGCCGGATCTAGAAGCTTTCTTT. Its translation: CASSQGPDLEAFF.